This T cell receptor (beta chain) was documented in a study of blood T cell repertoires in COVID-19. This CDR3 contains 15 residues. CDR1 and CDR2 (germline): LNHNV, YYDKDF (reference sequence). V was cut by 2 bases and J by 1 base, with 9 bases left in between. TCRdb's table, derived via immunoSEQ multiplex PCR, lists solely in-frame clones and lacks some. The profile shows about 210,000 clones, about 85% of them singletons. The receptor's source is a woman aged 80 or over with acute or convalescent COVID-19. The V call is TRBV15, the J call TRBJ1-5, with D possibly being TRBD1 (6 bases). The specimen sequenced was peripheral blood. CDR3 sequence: CATSRSDRSNQPQHF. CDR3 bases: TGTGCCACCAGCAGATCGGACAGAAGCAATCAGCCCCAGCATTTT.